These T cell receptor beta chains were read from a single sample in a study of Graves' ophthalmopathy and Graves' hyperthyroidism. TCRdb re-called the multiplex PCR reads with MiXCR, one entry per CDR3 protein. Of some 410,000 distinct CDR3 sequences listed, roughly 21% were seen once; the top ten hold roughly 3%. The sample comprised peripheral blood. The receptors were sampled from a woman under 30 with stable Graves' hyperthyroidism. Each CDR3 is given with its conserved first and last residue. The D gene is left open where the match is weak. Size values are once, few and many counts, or a class for expanded clones, and some rows have none.

TRBD2 TRBJ2-4 TRBV5-1 many TGCGCCAGCAGCTTGGGCCCGGGGGGAAGACTAGCCAAAAACATTCAGTACTTC CASSLGPGGRLAKNIQYF
TRBD1 TRBJ1-5 TRBV28 once TGTGCCAGCAGCCTTGACAGGGAAGGGGATCAGCCCCAGCATTTT CASSLDREGDQPQHF
NA TRBJ1-2 TRBV28 NA TGTGCCAGCAGTTTCCTGGTTAGGGGAGAGTACGGTGGCTACACCTTC CASSFLVRGEYGGYTF
NA TRBJ2-6 TRBV15 many TGTGCCACCAGCAGAGAAGGGGGATCTGGGGCCAACGTCCTGACTTTC CATSREGGSGANVLTF
NA TRBJ2-2 TRBV6-5 once TGTGCCAGCAGTTACTCCACAGGGAGAATCACCGGGGAGCTGTTTTTT CASSYSTGRITGELFF
NA TRBJ1-6 TRBV20-1 NA TGCAGTGCTATTCAGGGGAGTGGTTCACCCCTCCACTTT CSAIQGSGSPLHF
NA TRBJ2-7 TRBV28 NA TGTGCCACCTGTCGCCACCCTTACGAGCAGTACTTC CATCRHPYEQYF
TRBD2 TRBJ2-7 TRBV6-4 many TGTGCCAGCAGTAGATACAGGGGACCCGGGACTAGCGGCTCCTACGAGCAGTACTTC CASSRYRGPGTSGSYEQYF
TRBD1 TRBJ2-6 TRBV19 many TGTGCCACCGCCCGGACCTTGACAGGGGGATTCCTTTCTGGGGCCAACGTCCTGACTTTC CATARTLTGGFLSGANVLTF
TRBD1 TRBJ1-5 TRBV6-1 once TGTGCCAGCAGAAAGCGGACAGGGGAGTATCAGCCCCAGCATTTT CASRKRTGEYQPQHF
TRBD1 TRBJ1-1 TRBV12-3/TRBV12-4 NA TGTGCCAGCAGTGGCGGGACAGCAGCTTTCTTT CASSGGTAAFF
TRBD1 TRBJ2-5 TRBV19 many TGTGCCAGTAGTTTCTCCGGGACAGGGCCAGAGACCCAGTACTTC CASSFSGTGPETQYF
NA TRBJ1-1 TRBV12-3/TRBV12-4 NA TGTGCCAGCAGCCCAGCGGACGGGACGAACACTGAAGCTTTCTTT CASSPADGTNTEAFF
NA TRBJ1-5 TRBV20-1 many TGCAGTGCTAGAGATCTTTATACTTCAGGGATCGGTCAGCCCCAGCATTTT CSARDLYTSGIGQPQHF
NA TRBJ2-7 TRBV19 many TGTGCCAGTAGTATATCGGCGGACCCTACCTACGAGCAGTACTTC CASSISADPTYEQYF
NA TRBJ1-6 TRBV6-5 many TGTGCCAGCAGTTACTCGGGGGCCTTATATAATTCACCCCTCCACTTT CASSYSGALYNSPLHF
NA TRBJ1-3 TRBV5-1 many TGCGCCAGCAGCTTCTTAGAAGCAGGAAACACCATATATTTT CASSFLEAGNTIYF
NA TRBJ1-2 TRBV20-1 many TGCAGTGCTAGCCTAACGATGACCGGACAGTCGGGCTACACCTTC CSASLTMTGQSGYTF
TRBD2 TRBJ2-7 TRBV7-2 many TGTGCCAGCAGCTTTGCTAGCGGATTATACGAGCAGTACTTC CASSFASGLYEQYF
TRBD2 TRBJ2-5 TRBV12-3/TRBV12-4 NA TGTGCCAGCAGATTCGGGGGGGACATGGCCCAGTACTTC CASRFGGDMAQYF
NA TRBJ1-2 TRBV3-1 many TGTGCCAGCAGCCAAGGATCAGGGGCAGGGGGCTACACCTTC CASSQGSGAGGYTF
TRBD2 TRBJ2-5 TRBV7-8 many TGTGCCAGCAGCTTGGGCGGTGGGCTAGCGGTTGAGACCCAGTACTTC CASSLGGGLAVETQYF
TRBD2 TRBJ2-7 TRBV20-1 many TGCAGTGCTAGAGGTCTAGCGGGAGACTACGAGCAGTACTTC CSARGLAGDYEQYF
NA TRBJ1-2 TRBV9 many TGTGCCAGCAGCGTAGGGGGGGCGCGTGGCTACACCTTC CASSVGGARGYTF
NA TRBJ2-5 TRBV12-3/TRBV12-4 many TGTGCCAGCTCAGTTGAAAGAGGAGGAGGAGAGACCCAGTACTTC CASSVERGGGETQYF
TRBD1 TRBJ2-7 TRBV7-6 many TGTGCCAGCAGCTCCAGAGGGACAGGGAGTTACGAGCAGTACTTC CASSSRGTGSYEQYF
NA TRBJ1-2 TRBV29-1 many TGCAGCGTTCCCAGGACCTATGGCTACACCTTC CSVPRTYGYTF
NA TRBJ1-2 TRBV30 NA TGTGCCTGGAGTGTTGACTTCTATGGCTACACCTTC CAWSVDFYGYTF
TRBD1 TRBJ1-6 TRBV10-3 many TGTGCCAGCGCGGGGACAGGGAACAATTCACCCCTCCACTTT CASAGTGNNSPLHF
NA TRBJ2-7 TRBV13 once TGTGCCAGCAGCCCCAGGACCGACCCCTACGAGCAGTGCTTC CASSPRTDPYEQCF
NA TRBJ2-5 TRBV24-1 many TGTGCCACCAGTGATTTCGGCCGACAGGTCCGAGAGACCCAGTACTTC CATSDFGRQVRETQYF
TRBD1 TRBJ2-6 TRBV12-3/TRBV12-4 many TGTGCCAGCAGCCCGGGACAGTTTGTAGCTCTGGGTGGCAACGTCCTGACTTTC CASSPGQFVALGGNVLTF
NA TRBJ1-1 TRBV10-3 many TGTGCCATCAGCAATCTCGGACGGATGAACACTGAAGCTTTCTTT CAISNLGRMNTEAFF
NA TRBJ1-5 TRBV20-1 many TGCAGTGCCACGGTTCTGGGCAATCAGCCCCAGCATTTT CSATVLGNQPQHF
NA TRBJ2-7 TRBV9 many TGTGCCAGCAGCGTAGGAAACCGCCTCGACAGGCCCTACGAGCAGTACTTC CASSVGNRLDRPYEQYF
NA TRBJ2-2 TRBV18 NA TGTGCCAGCTCACCACCGGCAGAAAACACCGGGGAGCTGTTTTTT CASSPPAENTGELFF
TRBD1 TRBJ2-7 TRBV7-2 many TGTGCCAGCAGCTTTGACAGGGGGGCCTACGAGCAGTACTTC CASSFDRGAYEQYF
NA TRBJ1-1 TRBV10-3 once TGTGCCATCAGCGACGCGGGACGCATGTACACTGATGCTTTCTTT CAISDAGRMYTDAFF
NA TRBJ1-3 TRBV12-3/TRBV12-4 NA TGTGCCAGCAGAAGGACAGTCTCTGGAAACACCATATATTTT CASRRTVSGNTIYF
NA TRBJ2-7 TRBV20-1 many TGCAGTGCTCTAACACCGACATGGGTTACCTACGAGCAGTACTTC CSALTPTWVTYEQYF
NA TRBJ2-7 TRBV12-3/TRBV12-4 many TGTGCCAGCACCCTCCTCCCTCCTGGGCGAGAGCAGTACTTC CASTLLPPGREQYF
TRBD2 TRBJ2-5 TRBV20-1 many TGCAGTGCTGGACTAGCGGGAGAGACCCAGTACTTC CSAGLAGETQYF
TRBD2 TRBJ2-7 TRBV20-1 many TGCAGTGCTTTAACTAGCGGACGAATCTACGAGCAGTACTTC CSALTSGRIYEQYF
TRBD1 TRBJ1-5 TRBV24-1 NA TGTGCCACTCAGGAAACCGGGACAGGGGGATCTCAGCCCCAGCATTTT CATQETGTGGSQPQHF
TRBD1 TRBJ2-7 TRBV12-3/TRBV12-4 few TGTGCCAGCAGCCCGACAGGGCTCACTGGTGAGCAGTACTTC CASSPTGLTGEQYF
NA TRBJ2-7 TRBV12-3/TRBV12-4 NA TGTGCCAGCAGTTTAGGAGTCATCTACGAGCAGTACTTC CASSLGVIYEQYF
TRBD1 TRBJ2-7 TRBV5-1 many TGCGCCAGCAGCCGACGACAGGGGCAGGGGTCTGGTTCGGGCGAGCAGTACTTC CASSRRQGQGSGSGEQYF
NA TRBJ2-2 TRBV7-3 NA TGTGCCAGCAGCCGTGACCGCGGGGAGCTGTTTTTT CASSRDRGELFF
NA TRBJ1-1 TRBV11-2 few TGTGCCAGCAGCTTAGTCAGGGGTGATACTGAAGCTTTCTTT CASSLVRGDTEAFF
TRBD1 TRBJ1-1 TRBV30 few TGTGCCTGGAGTGTATCCGGGACAGGGGTCAGTGAAGCTTTCTTT CAWSVSGTGVSEAFF